The 31 T cell receptor beta chains presented below share a single source sample, sequenced in a study of tumour-infiltrating T cells in Burkitt lymphoma. Sequenced by immunoSEQ multiplex PCR; TCRdb stores in-frame clones only, minus some. The sample has 5,000 or so clones; around 9.9% are singletons. The specimen sequenced was tumor tissue. The receptors derive from a human donor with diffuse large B-cell lymphoma.

The chain joins TRBV5-4 to TRBJ1-6; possibly TRBD1 for D (6 bases). The length of the CDR3 is 16 residues. Germline assignment: CDR1 SGHNT and CDR2 YYREEE (reference sequence). V was cut by 0 bases and J by 7 bases, with 14 bases left in between. The CDR3 spells CASSLEPGAVNSPLHF. The CDR3 nucleotides read TGTGCCAGCAGCTTGGAGCCGGGGGCTGTGAATTCACCCCTCCACTTT.

This clone has only a few counts. V and J are TRBV11-2 and TRBJ1-1, with D unresolved. The V gene lost 5 bases and the J gene lost 4 bases, with 11 bases spanning the gap. Germline V lookup: CDR1 SGHAT, CDR2 FQNNGV. This CDR3 is 13 amino acids long. This CDR3 reads CASSTMPGTEAFF. The CDR3 coding sequence is TGTGCCAGCAGCACTATGCCAGGCACTGAAGCTTTCTTT. The whole variable domain, remainder taken from reference TRBV11-2 and TRBJ1-1, is EAGVAQSPRYKIIEKRQSVAFWCNPISGHATLYWYQQILGQGPKLLIQFQNNGVVDDSQLPKDRFSAERLKGVDSTLKIQPAKLEDSAVYLCASSTMPGTEAFFGQGTRLTVV.

The genes are TRBV6-6 and TRBJ2-1; 9 bases align to TRBD1. The CDR3 covers 15 residues. V gave up 5 bases and J gave up 4 bases; unmatched junction bases: 6. Germline V gives CDR1 MNHNY, CDR2 SVGAGI (reference sequence). CDR3: CASSNIGQGYNEQFF. DNA for the CDR3: TGTGCCAGCAGTAACATAGGACAGGGGTACAATGAGCAGTTCTTC.

The V call is TRBV4-3, the J call TRBJ2-1, with 9 bases matching TRBD2. The V segment lost 0 bases and the J segment 9 bases; nucleotides outside the gene matches: 9. Per the germline V gene, CDR1 is LGHNA and CDR2 is YSLEER. This CDR3 contains 16 residues. CDR3 coding DNA: TGCGCCAGCAGCCAAGAGTTCGGCGGGGGGGCCTCTGAGCAGTTCTTC. This translates into CASSQEFGGGASEQFF.

The J gene is TRBJ2-1, the V gene TRBV10-2; D tentatively reads TRBD1 or TRBD2 (5 bases each). The V end lost 4 bases, the J end lost 6 bases, and 16 bases lay between the germline ends. The CDR3 length is 15 residues. Germline CDR1 and CDR2: WSHSY and SAAADI. CDR3 sequence: CASSGGYLTGNEQFF. In DNA, the CDR3 is TGCGCCAGCAGTGGGGGGTACCTGACGGGCAATGAGCAGTTCTTC.

This clone came up a few times. This sequence joins TRBV28 and TRBJ2-5, with 10 bases aligning to TRBD1. The V segment lost 4 bases and the J segment 5 bases; nucleotides outside the gene matches: 7. Germline V gene lookup returns CDR1 MDHEN and CDR2 SYDVKM. The CDR3 runs to 15 residues. The CDR3 DNA follows: TGTGCCAGCAGTTCCCCGACAGGGGGCAGGGAGACCCAGTACTTC. Translation: CASSSPTGGRETQYF.

The CDR3 sequence is CASSIGVGVNYGYTF. In nucleotides, the CDR3 is TGTGCCAGTAGTATAGGAGTTGGGGTGAACTATGGCTACACCTTC. The chain is built from TRBV19 and TRBJ1-2; D is ambiguous. The germline V gene encodes CDR1 LNHDA and CDR2 SQIVND (reference sequence). This CDR3 region has 15 residues. Trimming removed 1 base at V and 2 bases at J, with 11 bases between.

This clone was seen a handful of times. This chain uses TRBV6-5 with TRBJ2-2, with no clear D. Germline-derived CDR1 and CDR2 are MNHEY and SVGAGI. The CDR3 extends over 13 amino acids. V was pared by 5 bases and J by 2 bases, with 6 bases between. The CDR3, as DNA: TGTGCCAGCAGTCGGCTTAACACCGGGGAGCTGTTTTTT. It codes for CASSRLNTGELFF.

The chain links TRBV4-1 to TRBJ2-6; TRBD1 matches at 7 bases. Germline trimming cut 0 bases from V and 0 bases from J; bases unmatched to any gene: 8. The germline CDR1 and CDR2 sequences are MGHRA and YSYEKL. CDR3 length: 19 residues. The chain's CDR3 is CASSQDPDRATSGANVLTF. The DNA for the CDR3 is TGCGCCAGCAGCCAAGATCCTGACAGGGCGACCTCTGGGGCCAACGTCCTGACTTTC.

This chain connects TRBV2 to TRBJ2-6; D is unresolved. V lost 6 bases to trimming and J lost 0 bases, with 3 bases between them. The length of the CDR3 is 13 residues. Germline-derived CDR1 and CDR2 are SNHLY and FYNNEI. The CDR3 here is CASSFSGANVLTF. The CDR3 DNA is TGTGCCAGCAGCTTCTCTGGGGCCAACGTCCTGACTTTC. Full variable domain (rest looked up from reference TRBV2 and TRBJ2-6): EPEVTQTPSHQVTQMGQEVILRCVPISNHLYFYWYRQILGQKVEFLVSFYNNEISEKSEIFDDQFSVERPDGSNFTLKIRSTKLEDSAMYFCASSFSGANVLTFGAGSRLTVL.

The chain carries TRBV7-2 and TRBJ1-1; D might be TRBD1 (6 bases). Germline values: CDR1 SGHTA, CDR2 FQGNSA. The CDR3 consists of 18 residues. With 2 bases removed from V and 3 bases from J, the gap between germline ends came to 22 bases. CDR3 residues: CASSLNGGAPGLDTEAFF. In DNA form, the CDR3 reads TGTGCCAGCAGCTTAAATGGGGGGGCTCCGGGCTTGGACACTGAAGCTTTCTTT.

In its sample, this clone was seen a few times. This chain uses TRBV19 with TRBJ1-5, with D possibly TRBD1 on 6 matching bases. Germline-derived CDR1 and CDR2 are LNHDA and SQIVND (reference sequence). This CDR3 region has 14 residues. V shed 5 bases and J shed 5 bases, with 13 bases lying between them. The CDR3 region is CASSPYRDDQPQHF. CDR3 nucleotide sequence: TGTGCCAGTAGTCCCTACAGGGATGATCAGCCCCAGCATTTT.

This sequence joins TRBV10-3 and TRBJ1-1, with unresolved D. CDR3 length: 15 amino acids. V was shortened by 3 bases and J by 1 base, with 12 bases between the two germline ends. Germline loops: CDR1 ENHRY, CDR2 SYGVKD. The CDR3 protein is CAISDSARENTEAFF. DNA of the CDR3: TGTGCCATCAGTGATTCTGCGAGGGAGAACACTGAAGCTTTCTTT.

The chain is built from TRBV9 and TRBJ2-1; the D call may be TRBD1 or TRBD2 (6 bases each). The germline V gene encodes CDR1 SGDLS and CDR2 YYNGEE. The V end was cut by 4 bases, the J end by 7 bases, with 9 bases between. This CDR3 has 12 residues. Here the CDR3 DNA reads TGTGCCAGCAGCAAAGGGGGGAATGAGCAGTTCTTC. Its translation: CASSKGGNEQFF.

V and J are TRBV6-5 and TRBJ2-7; 11 nucleotides align to TRBD1. Germline trimming cut 6 bases from V and 3 bases from J; bases unmatched to any gene: 7. The CDR3 spans 15 residues. Germline V CDR1 and CDR2: MNHEY, SVGAGI. CDR3 DNA sequence: TGTGCCAGCAGACGCCGGGACAGGGGGGACTACGAGCAGTACTTC. Amino acids: CASRRRDRGDYEQYF.

The chain carries TRBV29-1 and TRBJ1-2, with D perhaps TRBD1 (5 bases). Trimming removed 1 base from V and 7 bases from J, with 10 bases in between. This CDR3 has 12 amino acids. Per the germline V gene, CDR1 is SQVTM and CDR2 is ANQGSEA. The CDR3: CSVEGSRGGYTF. CDR3 sequence (DNA): TGCAGCGTTGAAGGGTCTAGGGGTGGCTACACCTTC.

This clone has only a few counts. The chain joins TRBV5-1 to TRBJ1-1; 8 bases agree with TRBD1. V shed 0 bases, J shed 4 bases, and the junction held 2 bases outside the gene matches. Germline V gives CDR1 SGHRS, CDR2 YFSETQ. The CDR3 runs 14 residues. The chain's CDR3 is CASSLDRGVTEAFF. CDR3 nucleotide sequence: TGCGCCAGCAGCTTGGACAGGGGGGTCACTGAAGCTTTCTTT.

This clone occurred a few times. V usage is TRBV5-1 and J usage is TRBJ2-1, with 9 bases lining up with TRBD1. The V and J ends lost 6 bases and 5 bases, in that order; junction bases with no gene match: 12. CDR3 length: 16 residues. Germline V gene sequence: CDR1 SGHRS, CDR2 YFSETQ. CDR3 residues: CASTQQGATRDNEQFF. The CDR3 bases are TGCGCCAGCACCCAACAGGGGGCCACACGTGACAATGAGCAGTTCTTC.

For the CDR3, the DNA is TGCGCCAGCAGCTTGCTAGCGGGGGGGAGCACAGATACGCAGTATTTT. This sequence encodes CASSLLAGGSTDTQYF. The V gene is TRBV5-1, the J gene TRBJ2-3, with 12 bases identical to TRBD2. Losses at the gene ends were 1 base for V and 0 bases for J; bases not matched to a gene: 0. There are 16 residues in the CDR3. In germline, CDR1 is SGHRS, CDR2 YFSETQ.

This clone was seen more than once but under ten times. The V gene is TRBV6-1, the J gene TRBJ1-4; the D is unclear. CDR1 is MNHNS, CDR2 SASEGT, per germline. The length of the CDR3 is 15 residues. Deletions cut 6 bases from V and 6 bases from J, with 17 bases between. The CDR3 DNA sequence: TGTGCCAGCAGGCCTATTCGAGTGGATGATGAAAAACTGTTTTTT. This translates into CASRPIRVDDEKLFF.

In this sample, this clone turned up a few times. This chain uses TRBV5-5 with TRBJ2-1; 11 bases match TRBD2. Trimming took 0 bases from V and 9 from J; bases not matched to a gene: 14. The germline V gene encodes CDR1 SGHKS and CDR2 YYEKEE (reference sequence). The CDR3 is 18 amino acids. In DNA, the CDR3 is TGTGCCAGCAGCTTGGGAGGTCTAGCGGGGGGTTTTACAGGTGAGCAGTTCTTC. This gives the protein CASSLGGLAGGFTGEQFF.

The chain is built from TRBV28 and TRBJ1-5; 7 bases agree with TRBD1. The length of the CDR3 is 20 residues. Germline CDR1 MDHEN, CDR2 SYDVKM. With 6 bases clipped from V and 3 bases from J, the junction kept 23 bases outside the gene matches. CDR3 nucleotides: TGTGCCAGCAGCTTGGCCTACATGGACAACCGGGACAGCCCCAATCAGCCCCAGCATTTT. Protein sequence: CASSLAYMDNRDSPNQPQHF.

This sequence joins TRBV5-6 and TRBJ2-5; D may correspond to TRBD1 or TRBD2 (5 bases each). V lost 2 bases, J lost 9 bases, and 11 bases lay in between. CDR1 SGHDT and CDR2 YYEEEE come from the germline V gene. The CDR3 extends over 12 amino acids. The CDR3 nucleotides read TGTGCCAGCAGCTTAGACAGAGGGGCCCAGTACTTC. As protein: CASSLDRGAQYF.

The V call is TRBV10-3, the J call TRBJ2-3, with D perhaps matching TRBD2 (6 bases). The CDR3 has 13 residues. Trimming left V 10 bases short and J 2 bases short, with 13 bases between. Germline CDR1 and CDR2: ENHRY and SYGVKD. For the CDR3, the DNA is TGTGCCAATGCCCGGGACTTCACAGATACGCAGTATTTT. This gives the protein CANARDFTDTQYF.

This clone was picked up a small number of times. The chain is built from TRBV10-3 and TRBJ1-5, with D tentatively TRBD1 (5 bases). Germline CDR1 ENHRY, CDR2 SYGVKD. V shed 5 bases and J shed 0 bases, with 14 bases lying between them. CDR3 size: 16 residues. CDR3 sequence reads: CAISPQGRDSNQPQHF. DNA for the CDR3: TGTGCCATCAGTCCCCAAGGCAGGGATAGCAATCAGCCCCAGCATTTT.

The V call is TRBV5-6, the J call TRBJ1-6; D call uncertain. CDR3 length: 18 residues. V was pared by 0 bases and J by 0 bases, with 13 bases between. Germline CDR1 reads SGHDT; CDR2 reads YYEEEE. The CDR3 DNA sequence: TGTGCCAGCAGCTTGGGTCGCTGGAAGCGCTCCTATAATTCACCCCTCCACTTT. Amino acids: CASSLGRWKRSYNSPLHF.

This clone was counted only a few times. This chain uses TRBV15 with TRBJ2-3; perhaps TRBD2 as D (6 bases). Germline CDR1 reads LNHNV; CDR2 reads YYDKDF (reference sequence). The CDR3 covers 15 residues. Trimming removed 3 bases at V and 2 bases at J, with 12 bases between. The CDR3 nucleotides read TGTGCCACCAGCAGCCGGGACTCGTACACAGATACGCAGTATTTT. Encoded protein: CATSSRDSYTDTQYF.

The sample holds a few counts of this clone. V usage is TRBV19 and J usage is TRBJ1-6; 7 bases are a match to TRBD1. The CDR3 extends over 15 amino acids. V was clipped by 4 bases and J by 14 bases; unmatched bases: 14. CDR1 and CDR2 (germline): LNHDA, SQIVND (reference sequence). CDR3 sequence (DNA): TGTGCCAGTAGTAGATTTAGGGACAGAGACCTCGCCCTCCACTTT. The encoded protein is CASSRFRDRDLALHF.

The chain joins TRBV9 to TRBJ1-2; D is unresolved. Germline V CDR1 and CDR2: SGDLS, YYNGEE. Trimming shortened V by 0 bases and J by 2 bases, and 8 bases separated the two germline ends. CDR3 length equals 14 residues. The DNA for the CDR3 is TGTGCCAGCAGCGTAGGTGGGCAGAACTATGGCTACACCTTC. The encoded protein is CASSVGGQNYGYTF.

V gene TRBV2 combines with J gene TRBJ2-1, with a possible D match to TRBD1 (6 bases). This CDR3 is 14 amino acids long. Germline loops: CDR1 SNHLY, CDR2 FYNNEI. V lost 8 bases and J lost 0, with 11 bases in between. Written as DNA, the CDR3 is TGTGCCAGCGGACGAGGGGGCTCCTACAATGAGCAGTTCTTC. Amino acids: CASGRGGSYNEQFF.

The chain joins TRBV15 to TRBJ2-5; a weak D match, TRBD1 (5 bases). The V end was cut by 0 bases, the J end by 1 base, with 12 bases between. Per the germline V gene, CDR1 is LNHNV and CDR2 is YYDKDF (reference sequence). The CDR3 extends over 16 amino acids. This chain's CDR3 is CATSRDQAQAQETQYF. In nucleotides, the CDR3 is TGTGCCACCAGCAGAGATCAGGCACAGGCCCAAGAGACCCAGTACTTC. The entire variable domain, with the rest obtained from reference TRBV15 and TRBJ2-5, is as follows: DAMVIQNPRYQVTQFGKPVTLSCSQTLNHNVMYWYQQKSSQAPKLLFHYYDKDFNNEADTPDNFQSRRPNTSFCFLDIRSPGLGDTAMYLCATSRDQAQAQETQYFGPGTRLLVL.